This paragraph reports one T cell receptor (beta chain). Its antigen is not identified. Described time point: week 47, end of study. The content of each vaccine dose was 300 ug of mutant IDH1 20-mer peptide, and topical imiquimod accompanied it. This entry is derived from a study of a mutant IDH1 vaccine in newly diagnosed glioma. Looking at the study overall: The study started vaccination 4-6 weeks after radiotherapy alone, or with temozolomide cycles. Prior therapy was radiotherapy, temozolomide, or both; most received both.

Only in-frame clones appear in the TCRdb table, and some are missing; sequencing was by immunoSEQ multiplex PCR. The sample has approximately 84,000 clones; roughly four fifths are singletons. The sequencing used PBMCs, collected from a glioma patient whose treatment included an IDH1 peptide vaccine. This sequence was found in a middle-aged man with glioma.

This chain's CDR3 is CASSSSGTVNEKLFF. CDR3 DNA sequence: TGTGCCAGCAGCTCCTCCGGGACAGTTAATGAAAAACTGTTTTTT. The chain links TRBV11-2 to TRBJ1-4, with 7 nucleotides matching TRBD1. Germline V gene data show CDR1 as SGHAT and CDR2 as FQNNGV. V dropped 4 bases and J dropped 4; count of bases not matched to a gene: 6. The CDR3 covers 15 residues.